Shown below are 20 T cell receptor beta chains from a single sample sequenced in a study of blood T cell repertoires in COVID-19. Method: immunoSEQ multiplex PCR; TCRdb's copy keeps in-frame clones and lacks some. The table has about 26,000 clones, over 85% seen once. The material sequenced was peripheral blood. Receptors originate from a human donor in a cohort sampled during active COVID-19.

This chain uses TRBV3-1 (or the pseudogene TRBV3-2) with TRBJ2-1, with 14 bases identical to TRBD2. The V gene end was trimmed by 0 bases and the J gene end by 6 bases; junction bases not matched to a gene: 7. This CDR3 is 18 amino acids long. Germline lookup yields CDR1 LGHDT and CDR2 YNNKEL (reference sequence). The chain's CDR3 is CASSQEGLAGGLSNEQFF. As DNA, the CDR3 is TGTGCCAGCAGCCAAGAAGGACTAGCGGGGGGCTTGAGCAATGAGCAGTTCTTC.

The CDR3 spells CASSRDSLYNEQFF. The CDR3 nucleotides read TGTGCCAGCAGCCGGGACAGTTTATACAATGAGCAGTTCTTC. V and J are TRBV7-3 and TRBJ2-1; 7 bases map to TRBD1. The germline gives CDR1 SGHTA, CDR2 FQGTGA. Trimming at V came to 5 bases and at J to 4 bases, leaving 5 bases not matched to a gene. This CDR3 comprises 14 residues.

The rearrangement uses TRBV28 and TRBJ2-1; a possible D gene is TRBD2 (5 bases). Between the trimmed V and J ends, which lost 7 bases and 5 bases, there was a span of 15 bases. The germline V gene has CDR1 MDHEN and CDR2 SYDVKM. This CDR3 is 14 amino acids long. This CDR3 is CASIPHGKHNEQFF. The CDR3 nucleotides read TGTGCCAGCATCCCCCACGGGAAGCACAATGAGCAGTTCTTC.

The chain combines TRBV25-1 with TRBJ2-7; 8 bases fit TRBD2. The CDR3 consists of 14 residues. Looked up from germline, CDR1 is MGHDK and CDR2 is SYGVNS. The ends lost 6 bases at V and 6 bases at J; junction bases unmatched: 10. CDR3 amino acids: CASSRPGGASEQYF. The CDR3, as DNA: TGTGCCAGCAGCCGCCCGGGGGGGGCGAGCGAGCAGTACTTC.

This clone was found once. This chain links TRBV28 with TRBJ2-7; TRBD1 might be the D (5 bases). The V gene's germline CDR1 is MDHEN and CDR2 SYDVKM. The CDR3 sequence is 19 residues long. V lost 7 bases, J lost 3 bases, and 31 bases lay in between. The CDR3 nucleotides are TGTGCCAGCACCCCAACAGTTTATTTTCAGGGAAGGGTTTTCTACGAGCAGTACTTC. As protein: CASTPTVYFQGRVFYEQYF. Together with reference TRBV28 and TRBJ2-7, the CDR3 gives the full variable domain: DVKVTQSSRYLVKRTGEKVFLECVQDMDHENMFWYRQDPGLGLRLIYFSYDVKMKEKGDIPEGYSVSREKKERFSLILESASTNQTSMYLCASTPTVYFQGRVFYEQYFGPGTRLTVT.

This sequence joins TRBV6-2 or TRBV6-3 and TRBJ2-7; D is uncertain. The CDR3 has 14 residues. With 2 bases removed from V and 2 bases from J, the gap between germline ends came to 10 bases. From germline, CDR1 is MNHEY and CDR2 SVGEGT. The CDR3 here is CASSYDRSPYEQYF. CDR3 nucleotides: TGTGCCAGCAGTTACGATAGATCCCCCTACGAGCAGTACTTC.

As DNA, the CDR3 is TGCGCCAGCAGCCAACCTCGACAGTGGCCCGATGGCTACACCTTC. Translating gives CASSQPRQWPDGYTF. The chain recombines TRBV4-1 with TRBJ1-2; weak D call: TRBD1 (5 bases). V was trimmed by 2 bases and J by 6 bases, leaving 16 bases between them. The CDR3 extends over 15 amino acids. Germline V CDR1 and CDR2: MGHRA, YSYEKL.

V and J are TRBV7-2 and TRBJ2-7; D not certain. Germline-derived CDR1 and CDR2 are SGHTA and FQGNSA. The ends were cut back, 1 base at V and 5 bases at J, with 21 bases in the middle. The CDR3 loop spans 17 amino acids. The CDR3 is CASSLGRRGSAFDEQYF. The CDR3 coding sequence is TGTGCCAGCAGCTTAGGCCGGCGCGGCAGCGCCTTTGACGAGCAGTACTTC.

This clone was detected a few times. The CDR3 is CASRVTRILNNEQFF. CDR3 nucleotide sequence: TGTGCCAGCAGAGTCACTAGGATCTTAAACAATGAGCAGTTCTTC. The V gene is TRBV28, the J gene TRBJ2-1, with D possibly being TRBD2 (5 bases). This CDR3 has 15 residues. Trimming pared 6 bases from V and 5 bases from J, leaving 17 bases between. Germline V CDR1 and CDR2: MDHEN, SYDVKM.

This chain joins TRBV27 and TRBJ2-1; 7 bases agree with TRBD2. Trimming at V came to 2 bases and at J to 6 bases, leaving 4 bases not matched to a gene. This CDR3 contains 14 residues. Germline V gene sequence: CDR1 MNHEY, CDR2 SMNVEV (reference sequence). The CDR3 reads CASSLQASGNEQFF. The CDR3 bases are TGTGCCAGCAGTTTACAGGCTAGCGGCAATGAGCAGTTCTTC.

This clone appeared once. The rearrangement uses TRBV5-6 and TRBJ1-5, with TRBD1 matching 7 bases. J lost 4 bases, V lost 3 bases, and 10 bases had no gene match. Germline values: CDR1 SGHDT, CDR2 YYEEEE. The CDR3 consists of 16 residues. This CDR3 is CASSYYTGTVNQPQHF. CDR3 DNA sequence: TGTGCCAGCAGCTATTATACCGGGACAGTTAATCAGCCCCAGCATTTT.

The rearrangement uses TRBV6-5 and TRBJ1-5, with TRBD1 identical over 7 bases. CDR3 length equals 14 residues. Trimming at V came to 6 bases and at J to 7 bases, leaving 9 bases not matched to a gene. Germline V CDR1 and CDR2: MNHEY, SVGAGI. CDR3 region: CASSPPDRAQPQHF. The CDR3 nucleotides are TGTGCCAGCAGCCCCCCCGACAGGGCACAGCCCCAGCATTTT.

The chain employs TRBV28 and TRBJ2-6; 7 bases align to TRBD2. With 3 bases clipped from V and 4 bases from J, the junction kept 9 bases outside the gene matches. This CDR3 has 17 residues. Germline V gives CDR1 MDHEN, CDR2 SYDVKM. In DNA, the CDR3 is TGTGCCAGCAGTTTTTTGAAGCGGGGAGTGGGGGCCAACGTCCTGACTTTC. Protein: CASSFLKRGVGANVLTF.

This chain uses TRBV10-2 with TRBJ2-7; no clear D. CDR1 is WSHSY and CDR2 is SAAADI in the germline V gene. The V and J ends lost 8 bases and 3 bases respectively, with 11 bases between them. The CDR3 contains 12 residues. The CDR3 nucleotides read TGCGCCAGCGGCTGGGCCCGCTACGAGCAGTACTTC. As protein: CASGWARYEQYF.

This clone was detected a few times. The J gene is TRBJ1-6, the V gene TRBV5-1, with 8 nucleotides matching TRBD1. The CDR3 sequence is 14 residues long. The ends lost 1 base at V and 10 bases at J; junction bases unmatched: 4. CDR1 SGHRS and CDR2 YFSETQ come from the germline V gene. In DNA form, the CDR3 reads TGCGCCAGCAGCTTGCAGGGGGCTGGGTCACCCCTCCACTTT. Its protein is CASSLQGAGSPLHF.

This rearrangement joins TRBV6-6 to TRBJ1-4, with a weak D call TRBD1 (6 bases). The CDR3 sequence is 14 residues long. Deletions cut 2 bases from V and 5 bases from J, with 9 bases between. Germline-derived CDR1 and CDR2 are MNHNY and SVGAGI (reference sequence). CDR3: CASSYDRRNEKLFF. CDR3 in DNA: TGTGCCAGCAGTTACGACAGGAGGAATGAAAAACTGTTTTTT.

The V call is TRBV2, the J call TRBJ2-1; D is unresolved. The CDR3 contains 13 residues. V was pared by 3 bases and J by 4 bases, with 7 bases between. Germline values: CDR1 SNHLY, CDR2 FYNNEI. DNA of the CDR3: TGTGCCAGCAGTGATTACTTATACAATGAGCAGTTCTTC. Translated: CASSDYLYNEQFF.

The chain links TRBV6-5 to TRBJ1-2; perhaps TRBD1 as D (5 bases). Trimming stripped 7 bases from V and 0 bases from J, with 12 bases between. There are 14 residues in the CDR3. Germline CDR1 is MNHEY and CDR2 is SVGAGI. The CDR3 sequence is CASTGTSANYGYTF. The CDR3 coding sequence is TGTGCCAGCACCGGGACTTCGGCTAACTATGGCTACACCTTC.

The CDR3 nucleotides read TGTGCCACTTTCTACTATGGCTACACCTTC. Protein: CATFYYGYTF. The gene calls are TRBV6-5 and TRBJ1-2, with no clear D. CDR1 is MNHEY, CDR2 SVGAGI, per germline. Trimming removed 10 bases at V and 3 bases at J, with 6 bases between. There are 10 residues in the CDR3.

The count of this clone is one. The CDR3 loop reads CASSPLGRRYTEAFF. The CDR3 DNA reads TGTGCCAGTAGTCCTTTAGGCAGGCGCTACACTGAAGCTTTCTTT. V is TRBV19 and J is TRBJ1-1; D gene uncertain. Germline V gene sequence: CDR1 LNHDA, CDR2 SQIVND (reference sequence). Trimming pared 5 bases from V and 3 bases from J, leaving 16 bases between. The CDR3 has 15 amino acids.